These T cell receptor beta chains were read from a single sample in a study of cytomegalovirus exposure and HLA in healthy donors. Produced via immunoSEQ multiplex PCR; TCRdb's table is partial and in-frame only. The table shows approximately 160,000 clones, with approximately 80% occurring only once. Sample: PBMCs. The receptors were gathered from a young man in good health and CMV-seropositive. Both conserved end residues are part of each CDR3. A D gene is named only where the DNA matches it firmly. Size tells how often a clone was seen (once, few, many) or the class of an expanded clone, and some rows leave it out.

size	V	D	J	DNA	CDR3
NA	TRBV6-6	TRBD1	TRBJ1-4	TGTGCCAGCAGACGGACAGGGTCTAATGAAAAACTGTTTTTT	CASRRTGSNEKLFF
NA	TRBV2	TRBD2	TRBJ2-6	TGTGCCAGCAGTTTAACTAGCGCTGGGGCCAACGTCCTGACTTTC	CASSLTSAGANVLTF
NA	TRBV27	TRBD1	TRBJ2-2	TGTGCCAGCAGTTTGTCACAGGGGCGTACCGGGGAGCTGTTTTTT	CASSLSQGRTGELFF
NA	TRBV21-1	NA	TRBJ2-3	TGTGCCAGCAGCGGACAACGACTAGCGGGAGAGCAAGATACGCAGTATTTT	CASSGQRLAGEQDTQYF
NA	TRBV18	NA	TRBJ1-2	TGTGCCAGCTCACCACGTGGCGGTGGCTACACCTTC	CASSPRGGGYTF
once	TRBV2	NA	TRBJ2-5	TGTGCCAGCAGTGAAGCCCCGTTCGGGACCCAGTACTTC	CASSEAPFGTQYF
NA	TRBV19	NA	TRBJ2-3	TGTGCCAGTAGTACAGGGGTTGGTGCAGATACGCAGTATTTT	CASSTGVGADTQYF
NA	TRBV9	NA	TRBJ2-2	TGTGCCAGCAGCGCTAAGATAGGGGCCGGGGGCACCGGGGAGCTGTTTTTT	CASSAKIGAGGTGELFF
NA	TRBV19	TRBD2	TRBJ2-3	TGTGCCAGTAGTATAAGCGGGGGGGCCGCGGCAGATACGCAGTATTTT	CASSISGGAAADTQYF
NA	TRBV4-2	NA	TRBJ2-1	TGTGCCAGCAGCCCTGGGACTGGGAGACCCAATGAGCAGTTCTTC	CASSPGTGRPNEQFF
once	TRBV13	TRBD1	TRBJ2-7	TGTGCCAGCAGCTTTTCCCTTGACACTACAGGGGGCTCGTACGAGCAGTACTTC	CASSFSLDTTGGSYEQYF